This T cell receptor (beta chain) is drawn from a study of cytomegalovirus exposure and HLA in healthy donors. Method: immunoSEQ multiplex PCR; TCRdb's copy keeps in-frame clones and lacks some. The sample shows tens of thousands of clones, approximately 94% of them seen only once. Germline assignment: CDR1 SGHNT and CDR2 YYREEE (reference sequence). V lost 2 bases, J lost 0 bases, and 5 bases lay in between. CDR3 length: 14 residues. The rearrangement links TRBV5-4 to TRBJ1-4; no firm D call. This sequence originates from a woman under 30 in good health and CMV-seropositive. Material: PBMCs. The CDR3 DNA reads TGTGCCAGCAGCTTATCTGCAACTAATGAAAAACTGTTTTTT. The encoded protein is CASSLSATNEKLFF.